The clone carrying this T cell receptor beta chain was counted many times. The record originates from a study of regulatory T cells in long-lasting Graves disease. The germline V gene has CDR1 SGHTA and CDR2 FQGNSA. Losses at the gene ends were 6 bases for V and 0 bases for J; bases not matched to a gene: 5. The CDR3 runs to 15 residues. Regarding time point: persistent/refractory GD, antithyroid drugs over 5 years with positive TRAb. Following extraction of RNA from PBMCs, that RNA was used to make the TCR library. Combining iRepertoire HTBI primers with Arm-PCR of CDR3 regions, the authors built TCR beta libraries. MiXCR was run by TCRdb on the multiplex PCR reads, yielding one entry per CDR3 protein. The sample lists hundreds of thousands of distinct CDR3 sequences; approximately 22% were seen once.

The rearrangement joins TRBV7-2 to TRBJ2-7, with TRBD2 identical over 10 bases. Sequenced here: peripheral blood mononuclear cells (PBMCs), sampled when the disease was refractory, from a patient treated with antithyroid drugs. The source of this sequence is a female donor with Graves disease. The CDR3 DNA sequence: TGTGCCAGCAGTCCTGGGACTAGCGTCTCCTACGAGCAGTACTTC. Residues: CASSPGTSVSYEQYF.